A single TCR beta chain is shown here with its context. Sequenced by immunoSEQ multiplex PCR; TCRdb stores in-frame clones only, minus some. Of just over 15,000 clones listed, roughly nine tenths are singletons. The record originates from a study of Tregs in tolerant kidney transplant recipients. With V trimmed by 7 bases and J by 2 bases, 8 bases remained unmatched. The CDR3 has 18 amino acids. Per germline, CDR1 LNHDA and CDR2 SQIVND (reference sequence). The TCR originated in a human donor in good health. The rearrangement uses TRBV19 and TRBJ2-1; 16 bases are a match to TRBD2. Sample: CD8+ T cells from blood. Written as DNA, the CDR3 is TGTGCCAGTAACCCCGGGACTAGCGGGAGGGCCGCCTACAATGAGCAGTTCTTC. Amino acids: CASNPGTSGRAAYNEQFF.